The 2 T cell receptor beta chains in this list originate from one sample, sequenced in a study of cytomegalovirus exposure and HLA in healthy donors. The PCR ran on 60 Vbeta and 13 Jbeta primers. The repertoire was sequenced with immunoSEQ multiplex PCR; TCRdb's copy has only in-frame clones and lacks some. Of roughly 92,000 clones listed, about four fifths were seen once; the top ten hold less than 5%. Material: PBMCs. Receptor source: a woman between 65 and 79 years old in good health and CMV-seropositive.

The V and J genes are TRBV4-1 and TRBJ2-5, with D maybe TRBD2 (7 bases). CDR3 size: 15 residues. V was cut by 1 base and J by 4 bases, with 13 bases left in between. Germline CDR1 and CDR2: MGHRA and YSYEKL. The CDR3 nucleotides read TGCGCCAGCAGCCAAGGTCCCGGGGGGCTAGAGACCCAGTACTTC. It codes for CASSQGPGGLETQYF.

This clone has only a few counts. The chain is built from TRBV6-5 and TRBJ2-2, with 11 bases aligning to TRBD1. The length of the CDR3 is 14 residues. V lost 6 bases to trimming and J lost 5 bases; unmatched junction nucleotides: 2. Germline-derived CDR1 and CDR2 are MNHEY and SVGAGI. DNA of the CDR3: TGTGCCAGCAGGGGACAGGGGGTTACCGGGGAGCTGTTTTTT. It yields the protein CASRGQGVTGELFF.